Detailed here is one T cell receptor beta chain. Its antigen is as yet unknown. These data originate in a study of cytomegalovirus exposure and HLA in healthy donors. Study-wide points: There were a few CMV-associated chains whose specificity for CMV antigens was confirmed in vitro.

60 Vbeta and 13 Jbeta primers were used in PCR. Sequencing used immunoSEQ multiplex PCR; TCRdb keeps in-frame clones, though not all of them. The sample carries some 120,000 clones, 77% recorded once. Trimming pared 5 bases from V and 1 base from J, leaving 12 bases between. CDR1 is ENHRY, CDR2 SYGVKD, per germline. The CDR3 totals 16 residues. This cohort consisted of healthy bone marrow donors. The sample consisted of PBMCs. J is TRBJ2-6 and V is TRBV10-3, with TRBD1 as a possible D gene (7 bases). This clonotype was obtained from a human donor in good health. CDR3 in amino acids: CAISSQGGSGANVLTF. In nucleotides, the CDR3 is TGTGCCATCAGTAGCCAGGGGGGTTCTGGGGCCAACGTCCTGACTTTC.